A selection of T cell receptor beta chains follows, all from one sample in a study of radiotherapy plus CTLA-4 blockade in lung cancer. Using immunoSEQ multiplex PCR, the repertoire was profiled, and TCRdb retains in-frame clones only, with some absent. The repertoire has roughly 70,000 clones, around nine tenths of them found once; the top ten carry 35% to 45%. The sample consisted of peripheral blood, taken from a patient treated with radiotherapy plus ipilimumab. These receptors all come from a human donor with non-small cell lung cancer that progressed on radiotherapy plus ipilimumab. CDR3s include the opening cysteine and the closing phenylalanine or tryptophan.

len	v_gene	j_gene	CDR3aa
13	TRBV5-1	TRBJ2-7	CASSSGQGHEQYF
12	TRBV15	TRBJ1-5	CATSYHNQPQHF
16	TRBV4-2	TRBJ1-3	CASSQGRDRSGNTIYF
15	TRBV5-6	TRBJ2-2	CASSLVSAGSGELFF
16	TRBV18	TRBJ2-7	CASSSTGLAGAHEQYF
16	TRBV5-4	TRBJ2-2	CASSLYGTGRTGELFF
16	TRBV5-1	TRBJ2-7	CASSLGMGLLSYEQYF
15	TRBV5-1	TRBJ2-1	CASSLGAVSYNEQFF
13	TRBV19	TRBJ1-5	CASSIPGNQPQHF
11	TRBV20-1	TRBJ2-5	CSARMTETQYF
13	TRBV2	TRBJ2-1	CASSVRVKREQFF
13	TRBV19	TRBJ1-2	CASGGRTAGGYTF
14	TRBV11-2	TRBJ2-1	CASSLEGLAGSGFF
16	TRBV25-1	TRBJ1-1	CASSDGQGPWRTEAFF
12	TRBV7-8	TRBJ1-1	CASSWANTEAFF
11	TRBV6-1	TRBJ2-1	CASSYPGEQFF
15	TRBV6-5	TRBJ2-7	CASSYTDLTSHEQYF